These 32 T cell receptor beta chains were sequenced from one sample in a study of blood T cell repertoires in COVID-19 (dated by TCRdb to about 2020). Library preparation was by the immunoSEQ multiplex PCR assay. TCRdb's version of the immuneACCESS table is confined to in-frame rearrangements and falls short of the full clone set. An unresolved V gene accounts for under half of the shortfall where checked; the remainder is of unknown origin. Across this sample there are about 58,000 clones, with around 89% seen only once. The ten largest clones represent over 11% of the sample. The sample consisted of peripheral blood. These receptors were taken from an older woman with active COVID-19.

The chain employs TRBV19 and TRBJ2-3; the match to TRBD1 covers 7 bases. The J segment lost 5 bases and the V segment lost 5 bases, leaving 4 bases of the junction unmatched. The CDR3 consists of 13 residues. From germline, CDR1 is LNHDA and CDR2 SQIVND (reference sequence). In nucleotides, the CDR3 is TGTGCCAGTAGTTACAACAGGGGAGATACGCAGTATTTT. It specifies CASSYNRGDTQYF.

The chain is built from TRBV19 and TRBJ2-2; 7 bases agree with TRBD2. V gave up 7 bases and J gave up 1 base; unmatched junction bases: 9. The CDR3 runs to 16 residues. Germline V lookup: CDR1 LNHDA, CDR2 SQIVND (reference sequence). CDR3 sequence reads: CASTPGTTGNTGELFF. The CDR3 DNA is TGTGCCAGTACCCCAGGGACTACTGGGAACACCGGGGAGCTGTTTTTT.

V gene TRBV12-3 or TRBV12-4 combines with J gene TRBJ2-7; tentative D call: TRBD1 (5 bases). V dropped 3 bases and J dropped 2 bases, with 8 bases sitting between them. The CDR3 loop spans 13 amino acids. This CDR3 is CASSFTGPYEQYF. The CDR3, as DNA: TGTGCCAGCAGTTTTACAGGCCCCTACGAGCAGTACTTC.

The chain carries TRBV2 and TRBJ1-5; TRBD1 is a possible D gene (5 bases). V lost 3 bases, J lost 4 bases, and 10 bases lay in between. This CDR3 is built from 14 residues. Germline CDR1 reads SNHLY; CDR2 reads FYNNEI. CDR3 residues: CASSEQGWNQPQHF. Here the CDR3 DNA reads TGTGCCAGCAGTGAGCAGGGATGGAATCAGCCCCAGCATTTT.

V gene TRBV6-2 or TRBV6-3 combines with J gene TRBJ2-7; tentative D call: TRBD2 (8 bases). Germline values: CDR1 MNHEY, CDR2 SVGEGT. This CDR3 contains 14 residues. V lost 6 bases and J lost 2, with 14 bases in between. The CDR3 protein is CASSPGRGPYEQYF. DNA for the CDR3: TGTGCCAGCAGCCCCGGGAGGGGGCCCTACGAGCAGTACTTC.

The CDR3 sequence: CASSPSGTGGAYGYTF. In DNA form, the CDR3 reads TGCGCCAGCAGCCCGAGTGGGACAGGAGGGGCCTATGGCTACACCTTC. The chain is built from TRBV4-3 and TRBJ1-2, with 8 bases identical to TRBD1. The V and J ends lost 4 bases and 4 bases, in that order; junction bases with no gene match: 11. This CDR3 has 16 amino acids. Germline loops: CDR1 LGHNA, CDR2 YSLEER.

This clone was counted once. V and J are TRBV19 and TRBJ1-1; 7 bases map to TRBD1. The CDR3 is 16 residues long. Germline loops: CDR1 LNHDA, CDR2 SQIVND (reference sequence). V was pared by 3 bases and J by 2 bases, with 9 bases of the junction left unmatched. CDR3 loop: CASSMDRPGFNTEAFF. The CDR3 DNA is TGTGCCAGTAGTATGGACAGGCCGGGTTTTAACACTGAAGCTTTCTTT. The full variable domain, completed using reference TRBV19 and TRBJ1-1, is DGGITQSPKYLFRKEGQNVTLSCEQNLNHDAMYWYRQDPGQGLRLIYYSQIVNDFQKGDIAEGYSVSREKKESFPLTVTSAQKNPTAFYLCASSMDRPGFNTEAFFGQGTRLTVV.

This clone showed up just once. The chain recombines TRBV7-8 with TRBJ1-4, with 8 bases fitting TRBD1. CDR1 is SGHVS, CDR2 FQNEAQ, per germline. V was pared by 10 bases and J by 5 bases, with 6 bases of the junction left unmatched. This CDR3 is 13 amino acids long. Here the CDR3 reads CATSRDRNEKLFF. CDR3 nucleotides: TGTGCCACCTCCAGGGACAGGAATGAAAAACTGTTTTTT.

V gene TRBV11-1 combines with J gene TRBJ2-3; 8 bases agree with TRBD2. Germline CDR1 is SGHAT and CDR2 is FQDESV (reference sequence). Germline trimming cut 3 bases from V and 3 bases from J; bases unmatched to any gene: 8. This CDR3 comprises 16 residues. The CDR3: CASSFGRGGYTDTQYF. Here the CDR3 DNA reads TGTGCCAGCAGCTTCGGCCGGGGGGGCTATACAGATACGCAGTATTTT.

This rearrangement joins TRBV6-5 to TRBJ1-6; weak D call: TRBD1 (5 bases). Germline-derived CDR1 and CDR2 are MNHEY and SVGAGI. Deletions cut 6 bases from V and 3 bases from J, with 12 bases between. The CDR3 runs 15 residues. The CDR3 reads CASSLGQGYNSPLHF. CDR3 in DNA: TGTGCCAGCAGCCTGGGGCAGGGCTATAATTCACCCCTCCACTTT.

The CDR3: CASSEGTGQPQHF. CDR3 nucleotide sequence: TGTGCCAGCTCAGAAGGGACAGGCCAGCCCCAGCATTTT. The chain links TRBV18 to TRBJ1-5, with 8 bases that match TRBD1. Trimming removed 5 bases from V and 7 bases from J; junction bases left unmatched: 4. Germline CDR1 reads KGHSH; CDR2 reads LQKENI. The CDR3 loop spans 13 amino acids.

This chain links TRBV15 with TRBJ1-6; TRBD1 matches 7 bases. Germline assignment: CDR1 LNHNV and CDR2 YYDKDF (reference sequence). V gave up 6 bases and J gave up 7 bases; unmatched junction bases: 9. This CDR3 spans 15 amino acids. The CDR3 sequence: CATSIRGQANSPLHF. CDR3 nucleotide sequence: TGTGCCACCAGTATAAGAGGACAGGCGAATTCACCCCTCCACTTT.

This chain joins TRBV2 and TRBJ1-5; no reliable D call. The CDR3 spans 14 residues. Germline V gives CDR1 SNHLY, CDR2 FYNNEI. With 5 bases removed from V and 7 bases from J, the gap between germline ends came to 15 bases. CDR3 DNA sequence: TGTGCCAGCAGTCTCACAGACGTCAACCAGCCCCAGCATTTT. Protein product: CASSLTDVNQPQHF.

J is TRBJ2-3 and V is TRBV6-5, with 12 bases aligning to TRBD1. Unmatched junction bases numbered 7, after V lost 6 bases and J lost 6 bases. Germline CDR1 reads MNHEY; CDR2 reads SVGAGI. The CDR3 is 15 amino acids. CDR3 protein: CASRAGTGGADTQYF. CDR3 DNA: TGTGCCAGCAGGGCCGGGACAGGGGGCGCGGATACGCAGTATTTT.

The rearrangement joins TRBV18 to TRBJ1-4; D is ambiguous. CDR3 length: 14 residues. V was clipped by 5 bases and J by 8 bases, with 15 bases between them. The germline gives CDR1 KGHSH, CDR2 LQKENI. CDR3 DNA sequence: TGTGCCAGCTCATTCACCGATCTCGGGGAAAAACTGTTTTTT. The encoded protein is CASSFTDLGEKLFF.

The chain couples TRBV5-8 to TRBJ1-1; TRBD1 is a possible D gene (6 bases). CDR1 is SGHTS, CDR2 YDEGEE, per germline. Trimming left V 3 bases short and J 1 base short, with 13 bases between. CDR3 length: 15 residues. CDR3 region: CASSWQGRGNTEAFF. The CDR3 DNA follows: TGTGCCAGCAGCTGGCAGGGGAGGGGGAACACTGAAGCTTTCTTT.

The chain combines TRBV5-1 with TRBJ2-5; the match to TRBD2 covers 8 bases. CDR3 length: 15 amino acids. The V gene end was trimmed by 0 bases and the J gene end by 2 bases; junction bases not matched to a gene: 3. Germline CDR1 SGHRS, CDR2 YFSETQ. CDR3 nucleotides: TGCGCCAGCAGCTTGGGGAGCGGGGGACAAGAGACCCAGTACTTC. Translated, it gives CASSLGSGGQETQYF.

This sequence joins TRBV18 and TRBJ1-1; D is unclear. V lost 4 bases and J 0 bases, leaving 9 bases between the germline ends. CDR1 is KGHSH and CDR2 is LQKENI in the germline V gene. The CDR3 has 14 amino acids. The DNA of the CDR3 is TGTGCCAGCTCACGCCAATCGGTGAACACTGAAGCTTTCTTT. Amino acids: CASSRQSVNTEAFF. The entire variable domain, with the rest obtained from reference TRBV18 and TRBJ1-1, is as follows: NAGVMQNPRHLVRRRGQEARLRCSPMKGHSHVYWYRQLPEEGLKFMVYLQKENIIDESGMPKERFSAEFPKEGPSILRIQQVVRGDSAAYFCASSRQSVNTEAFFGQGTRLTVV.

The chain recombines TRBV6-5 with TRBJ1-1; possibly TRBD1 for D (6 bases). The CDR3 loop spans 13 amino acids. Trimming took off 0 bases at V and 7 bases at J, with 9 bases between the two ends. In germline, CDR1 is MNHEY, CDR2 SVGAGI. The CDR3 loop is CASSYSLQGEAFF. The CDR3 DNA sequence: TGTGCCAGCAGTTACTCCTTACAGGGTGAAGCTTTCTTT.

The chain combines TRBV29-1 with TRBJ2-7; no firm D call. The length of the CDR3 is 11 residues. The germline V gene has CDR1 SQVTM and CDR2 ANQGSEA. Trimming pared 4 bases from V and 0 bases from J, leaving 4 bases between. CDR3 residues: CSVGHSYEQYF. The CDR3, as DNA: TGCAGCGTTGGGCACTCCTACGAGCAGTACTTC.

This rearrangement joins TRBV18 to TRBJ1-2, with D possibly matching TRBD1 (5 bases). Germline V gene lookup returns CDR1 KGHSH and CDR2 LQKENI. V was cut by 5 bases and J by 5 bases, with 24 bases left in between. CDR3 length: 17 amino acids. The CDR3 is CASSGKRDRTGRYGYTF. The CDR3 nucleotides are TGTGCCAGCTCAGGCAAAAGGGACCGGACTGGGAGGTATGGCTACACCTTC. The full variable domain, its missing parts supplied by reference TRBV18 and TRBJ1-2, is NAGVMQNPRHLVRRRGQEARLRCSPMKGHSHVYWYRQLPEEGLKFMVYLQKENIIDESGMPKERFSAEFPKEGPSILRIQQVVRGDSAAYFCASSGKRDRTGRYGYTFGSGTRLTVV.

The chain joins TRBV2 to TRBJ2-5; 8 bases map to TRBD2. Germline V gene data show CDR1 as SNHLY and CDR2 as FYNNEI. After removal of 7 bases from V and 2 bases from J, the junction contained 3 bases not matched to a gene. CDR3 length equals 13 residues. CDR3: CASIRGGQETQYF. The CDR3 coding sequence is TGTGCCAGCATTCGGGGGGGGCAAGAGACCCAGTACTTC.

The rearrangement links TRBV2 to TRBJ1-3; possibly TRBD1 for D (5 bases). The CDR3 totals 15 residues. Germline CDR1 SNHLY, CDR2 FYNNEI. Trimming removed 8 bases from V and 0 bases from J, with 14 bases in between. Written as DNA, the CDR3 is TGTGCCAGCTCTCCGGGACTGACCTCTGGAAACACCATATATTTT. Its protein is CASSPGLTSGNTIYF.

The chain uses TRBV7-3 and TRBJ2-2; TRBD1 might be the D (8 bases). Germline V gives CDR1 SGHTA, CDR2 FQGTGA. The CDR3 length is 18 residues. V was trimmed by 2 bases and J by 6 bases, leaving 22 bases between them. The CDR3 region is CASSLPIGGTGGAGELFF. The CDR3 DNA sequence: TGTGCCAGCAGCTTACCAATCGGGGGGACAGGAGGCGCCGGGGAGCTGTTTTTT.

V and J are TRBV10-2 and TRBJ1-5; D uncertain. The V and J ends lost 3 bases and 7 bases respectively, with 16 bases between them. The CDR3 runs 15 residues. CDR1 and CDR2 from the germline V gene are WSHSY and SAAADI. This CDR3 is CASSDVQLIGQPQHF. As DNA, the CDR3 is TGCGCCAGCAGTGATGTACAGCTGATAGGCCAGCCCCAGCATTTT.

V is TRBV2 and J is TRBJ2-7, with a possible D match to TRBD2 (6 bases). The CDR3 runs 14 residues. The ends were cut back, 4 bases at V and 1 base at J, with 11 bases in the middle. Germline V lookup: CDR1 SNHLY, CDR2 FYNNEI. CDR3 nucleotide sequence: TGTGCCAGCAGTGTGGGGGGATATTCCTACGAGCAGTACTTC. This gives the protein CASSVGGYSYEQYF.

This sequence joins TRBV2 and TRBJ1-5; 9 bases are a match to TRBD1. V gave up 5 bases and J gave up 1 base; unmatched junction bases: 3. The V gene's germline CDR1 is SNHLY and CDR2 FYNNEI. The CDR3 contains 15 residues. The CDR3 DNA sequence: TGTGCCAGCAGTTGGACAGGGGAGAGCAATCAGCCCCAGCATTTT. It yields the protein CASSWTGESNQPQHF. Full variable domain (remainder filled in from reference TRBV2 and TRBJ1-5): EPEVTQTPSHQVTQMGQEVILRCVPISNHLYFYWYRQILGQKVEFLVSFYNNEISEKSEIFDDQFSVERPDGSNFTLKIRSTKLEDSAMYFCASSWTGESNQPQHFGDGTRLSIL.

V usage is TRBV3-1 (or the pseudogene TRBV3-2) and J usage is TRBJ1-2, with TRBD1 matching over 7 bases. The germline V gene encodes CDR1 LGHDT and CDR2 YNNKEL (reference sequence). With 6 bases clipped from V and 5 bases from J, the junction kept 12 bases outside the gene matches. CDR3 size: 15 residues. In DNA, the CDR3 is TGTGCCAGCAGTCCCGGGTCCCTGGACAGGTATGGCTACACCTTC. Its translation: CASSPGSLDRYGYTF.

This chain links TRBV2 with TRBJ2-5; weak D call: TRBD1 (5 bases). V lost 7 bases, J lost 4 bases, and 19 bases lay in between. This CDR3 is built from 15 residues. From germline, CDR1 is SNHLY and CDR2 FYNNEI. The CDR3 region has the DNA TGTGCCAGCATTCCATTGGCCAGGGAAAGAGAGACCCAGTACTTC. Its protein product is CASIPLARERETQYF.

The chain employs TRBV9 and TRBJ1-1; the D is unclear. This CDR3 contains 15 residues. The germline V and J ends were trimmed by 3 bases and 3 bases, with 15 bases remaining between them. Germline CDR1 is SGDLS and CDR2 is YYNGEE. The CDR3 sequence is CASSADNSQDTEAFF. CDR3 bases: TGTGCCAGCAGCGCAGACAACTCCCAGGACACTGAAGCTTTCTTT.

The rearrangement uses TRBV30 and TRBJ2-4, with D possibly being TRBD1 (5 bases). Germline CDR1 reads GTSNPN; CDR2 reads SVGIG (reference sequence). CDR3 length: 14 amino acids. The V and J ends lost 4 bases and 7 bases respectively, with 17 bases between them. CDR3 nucleotides: TGTGCCTGGAAACGCTCCCAGGGTTTGAACATTCAGTACTTC. Translation: CAWKRSQGLNIQYF.

This sequence joins TRBV5-4 and TRBJ1-2, with D hard to call. Germline CDR1 SGHNT, CDR2 YYREEE (reference sequence). CDR3 length: 13 amino acids. The germline V and J ends were trimmed by 0 bases and 8 bases, with 11 bases remaining between them. CDR3 residues: CASSLGWQTGYTF. CDR3 sequence (DNA): TGTGCCAGCAGCTTGGGGTGGCAGACAGGCTACACCTTC.